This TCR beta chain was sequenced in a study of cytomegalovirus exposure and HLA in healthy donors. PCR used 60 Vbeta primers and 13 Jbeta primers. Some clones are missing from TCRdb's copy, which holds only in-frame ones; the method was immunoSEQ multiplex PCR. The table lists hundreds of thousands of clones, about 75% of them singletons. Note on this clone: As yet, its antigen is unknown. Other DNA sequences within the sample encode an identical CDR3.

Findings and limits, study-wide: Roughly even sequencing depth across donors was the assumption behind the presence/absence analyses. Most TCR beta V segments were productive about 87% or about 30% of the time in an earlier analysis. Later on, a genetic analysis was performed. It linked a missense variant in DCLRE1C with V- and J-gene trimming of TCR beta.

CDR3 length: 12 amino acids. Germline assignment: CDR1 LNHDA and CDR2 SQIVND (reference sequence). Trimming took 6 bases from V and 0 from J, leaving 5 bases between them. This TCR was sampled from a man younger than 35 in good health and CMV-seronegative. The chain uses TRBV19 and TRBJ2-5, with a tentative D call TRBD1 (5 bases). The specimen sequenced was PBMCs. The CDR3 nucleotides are TGTGCCAGTAGCAGGGACCAAGAGACCCAGTACTTC. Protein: CASSRDQETQYF.